A single sample is the source of the 14 T cell receptor beta chains below, sequenced in a study of cytomegalovirus exposure and HLA in healthy donors. The PCR employed 60 Vbeta primers together with 13 Jbeta primers. Assay used: immunoSEQ multiplex PCR; TCRdb lists only in-frame clones, some missing. The sample lists about 38,000 clones; 66% were seen once. Sequenced sample: PBMCs. The receptors come from a man over 45 in good health and CMV-seropositive.

The chain uses TRBV7-2 and TRBJ1-5; D perhaps matches TRBD1 (5 bases). This CDR3 contains 14 residues. Germline V gives CDR1 SGHTA, CDR2 FQGNSA. V shed 3 bases and J shed 6 bases, with 12 bases lying between them. CDR3 protein: CASSFRGAGQPQHF. CDR3 bases: TGTGCCAGCAGCTTTAGGGGAGCGGGTCAGCCCCAGCATTTT.

The V gene is TRBV9, the J gene TRBJ2-1; 8 bases align to TRBD2. The germline gives CDR1 SGDLS, CDR2 YYNGEE. V gave up 0 bases and J gave up 10 bases; unmatched junction bases: 6. CDR3 length: 14 amino acids. CDR3 amino acids: CASSVDGGALEQFF. DNA of the CDR3: TGTGCCAGCAGCGTAGACGGGGGGGCTTTAGAGCAGTTCTTC.

The chain uses TRBV5-4 and TRBJ2-1, with 8 bases aligning to TRBD2. CDR3 length equals 14 residues. V shed 4 bases and J 4 bases; nucleotides not matched to a gene: 4. Germline-derived CDR1 and CDR2 are SGHNT and YYREEE (reference sequence). As DNA, the CDR3 is TGTGCCAGCAGCCGGGGGGGCGGGTACAATGAGCAGTTCTTC. The encoded protein is CASSRGGGYNEQFF.

In its sample, this clone was seen a few times. The chain is built from TRBV4-2 and TRBJ2-2; the D gene is possibly TRBD2 (6 bases). The CDR3 consists of 15 residues. Trimming pared 0 bases from V and 1 base from J, leaving 6 bases between. Germline assignment: CDR1 LGHNA and CDR2 YNFKEQ. CDR3: CASSQEAGNTGELFF. DNA of the CDR3: TGTGCCAGCAGCCAAGAAGCGGGGAACACCGGGGAGCTGTTTTTT.

The V gene is TRBV30, the J gene TRBJ2-5; D is possibly TRBD2 (6 bases). V lost 5 bases, J lost 5 bases, and 12 bases lay in between. The CDR3 is 12 residues long. Germline V gives CDR1 GTSNPN, CDR2 SVGIG (reference sequence). CDR3: CAWAPRGETQYF. The CDR3 DNA reads TGTGCCTGGGCCCCTCGGGGGGAGACCCAGTACTTC.

The rearrangement joins TRBV20-1 to TRBJ2-5; no definite D call. This CDR3 has 11 residues. CDR1 is DFQATT and CDR2 is SNEGSKA in the germline V gene (reference sequence). V was clipped by 4 bases and J by 3 bases, with 6 bases between them. CDR3 nucleotide sequence: TGCAGTGCTACACATAAAGAGACCCAGTACTTC. This translates into CSATHKETQYF.

The genes are TRBV15 and TRBJ1-4; 10 bases agree with TRBD1. The germline V gene has CDR1 LNHNV and CDR2 YYDKDF (reference sequence). The trim removed 4 bases at V and 7 bases at J, leaving 3 bases unmatched. This CDR3 has 14 amino acids. The CDR3 is CATSTDRGPEKLFF. The CDR3 nucleotides are TGTGCCACCAGCACCGACAGGGGGCCTGAAAAACTGTTTTTT.

The rearrangement uses TRBV29-1 and TRBJ2-2, with 10 positions matching TRBD2. The V gene's germline CDR1 is SQVTM and CDR2 ANQGSEA. CDR3 length equals 14 residues. Losses at the gene ends were 7 bases for V and 5 bases for J; bases not matched to a gene: 7. The chain's CDR3 is CSARVLAGTGELFF. CDR3 nucleotides: TGCAGCGCCCGTGTACTAGCGGGGACCGGGGAGCTGTTTTTT.

CDR3 sequence (DNA): TGTGCCAGCAGCTTCCCAAGGAGCATGAACACTGAAGCTTTCTTT. It specifies CASSFPRSMNTEAFF. This chain joins TRBV7-2 and TRBJ1-1; D is unresolved. V was pared by 3 bases and J by 0 bases, with 11 bases between. This CDR3 contains 15 residues. Looked up from germline, CDR1 is SGHTA and CDR2 is FQGNSA.

The chain employs TRBV5-4 and TRBJ1-1, with D hard to call. The germline CDR1 and CDR2 sequences are SGHNT and YYREEE (reference sequence). V was trimmed by 3 bases and J by 1 base, leaving 7 bases between them. CDR3 size: 13 residues. The DNA of the CDR3 is TGTGCCAGCAGCTATGACACGAACACTGAAGCTTTCTTT. Encoded protein: CASSYDTNTEAFF.

V and J are TRBV5-6 and TRBJ2-1; D unresolved. There are 14 residues in the CDR3. V was pared by 4 bases and J by 0 bases, with 8 bases between. CDR1 and CDR2 from the germline V gene are SGHDT and YYEEEE. The CDR3: CASSKVSSYNEQFF. The CDR3 DNA reads TGTGCCAGCAGCAAAGTTAGCTCCTACAATGAGCAGTTCTTC. Looking up the rest from reference TRBV5-6 and TRBJ2-1 gives the full variable domain: DAGVTQSPTHLIKTRGQQVTLRCSPKSGHDTVSWYQQALGQGPQFIFQYYEEEERQRGNFPDRFSGHQFPNYSSELNVNALLLGDSALYLCASSKVSSYNEQFFGPGTRLTVL.

The rearrangement joins TRBV4-1 to TRBJ1-2, with 8 bases fitting TRBD1. Per the germline V gene, CDR1 is MGHRA and CDR2 is YSYEKL. J gave up 2 bases and V 2 bases, and 10 bases lay outside the gene matches. This CDR3 has 17 amino acids. CDR3 sequence reads: CASSQQLSAGGNYGYTF. The CDR3 DNA reads as TGCGCCAGCAGCCAACAACTGTCGGCAGGGGGCAACTATGGCTACACCTTC.

The V call is TRBV27, the J call TRBJ1-1; tentative D call: TRBD1 (6 bases). V gave up 1 base and J gave up 4 bases, with 13 bases separating them. Germline loops: CDR1 MNHEY, CDR2 SMNVEV (reference sequence). This CDR3 comprises 15 residues. The DNA for the CDR3 is TGTGCCAGCAGTTTATTGGCAGGGGCTCTCACTGAAGCTTTCTTT. Its protein is CASSLLAGALTEAFF.

The chain is built from TRBV6-6 and TRBJ1-1; TRBD1 might be the D (6 bases). Per germline, CDR1 MNHNY and CDR2 SVGAGI (reference sequence). The CDR3 is 15 amino acids. With 7 bases removed from V and 0 bases from J, the gap between germline ends came to 15 bases. The CDR3 loop reads CASTPGQSLNTEAFF. DNA for the CDR3: TGTGCCAGCACACCAGGACAGAGTTTGAACACTGAAGCTTTCTTT.